This TCR beta chain emerged from a study of CD8 T cells in ankylosing spondylitis. Study conclusions and caveats: Seemingly distinctive of ankylosing spondylitis blood was a TCR beta motif formed by eight highly homologous variants. Previously reported in reactive arthritis synovial fluid and blood were some of the motif variants.

The CDR3 length is 15 residues. CDR1 is MNHNS and CDR2 is SASEGT in the germline V gene. The V and J ends lost 6 bases and 4 bases respectively, with 17 bases between them. This clonotype has a handful of counts. Its specificity is unknown. MiXCR, run by TCRdb on the 5' RACE reads, gives a single entry per CDR3 protein. Found here are about 250,000 distinct CDR3 sequences, around 32% of them singletons; the top ten hold approximately 4%. Material for sequencing was blood, either unsorted or a sorted T cell fraction (not recorded which). The TCR originated in a male donor with ankylosing spondylitis or in good health (not recorded which). The J gene is TRBJ2-3, the V gene TRBV6-1; possibly TRBD1 for D (7 bases). CDR3 loop: CASSATTGDSDTQYF. The CDR3, as DNA: TGTGCCAGCAGCGCCACTACAGGGGACTCAGATACGCAGTATTTT.